This T cell receptor beta chain is drawn from a study of regulatory T cells in long-lasting Graves disease. CDR3 length: 13 amino acids. Trimming removed 1 base from V and 2 bases from J, with 9 bases in between. CDR1 and CDR2 from the germline V gene are DFQATT and SNEGSKA (reference sequence). The authors built TCR beta libraries using iRepertoire HTBI primers and Arm-PCR of CDR3 regions. TCRdb reanalysed the multiplex PCR reads using MiXCR and keeps one entry per CDR3 protein. The sample includes more than 350,000 distinct CDR3 sequences, 15% of them seen just once. Time point denoted: newly diagnosed GD, antithyroid drugs for less than 3 months. From RNA extracted from PBMCs, the TCR library was made. These same data were also listed under a study on T cells in Graves' hyperthyroidism and ophthalmopathy.

The rearrangement uses TRBV20-1 and TRBJ2-7; D ambiguous. The sequence was obtained from a woman aged 30 to 39 with Graves disease. Sequences were derived from peripheral blood mononuclear cells (PBMCs), sampled at new diagnosis, from a patient treated with antithyroid drugs. The CDR3 DNA reads TGCAGTGCTAGAGCCCGGGCCACCTACGAGCAGTACTTC. This codes for CSARARATYEQYF.